Below are 13 T cell receptor beta chains sequenced from a single sample in a study of regulatory T cells in long-lasting Graves disease (dated by TCRdb to the early 2020s). Libraries were constructed by multiplex PCR. The instrument was an Illumina HiSeq 4000. To build TCR beta libraries, CDR3 regions were amplified by Arm-PCR using iRepertoire HTBI primers. TCRdb reprocessed the public reads (quality trimming at Q25 with fastp, clone calling with MiXCR) and kept in-frame beta chains. A single entry per CDR3 protein holds the most common genes and DNA from its merged rows. The sample has over 450,000 distinct CDR3 sequences on record, around 12% of them singletons. The ten top clones hold about 8.3% of the sample. The time point label, as the study defines it: newly diagnosed GD, antithyroid drugs for less than 3 months. For both TCR sequencing and RNA sequencing, RNA was extracted from PBMCs using TRIzol.

The data also belong to a second study, concerning T cells in Graves' hyperthyroidism and ophthalmopathy.

Sequences were derived from peripheral blood mononuclear cells (PBMCs), sampled at new diagnosis, from a patient treated with antithyroid drugs. The receptors were gathered from a woman between 25 and 40 years old with Graves disease. Donor details come from another sample of the same person, matched by shared clones.

The chain has TRBV28 and TRBJ2-3, with 12 positions matching TRBD2. The V gene end was trimmed by 5 bases and the J gene end by 8 bases; junction bases not matched to a gene: 5. This CDR3 has 14 amino acids. Germline CDR1 MDHEN, CDR2 SYDVKM. For the CDR3, the DNA is TGTGCCAGCAGTAACCGACTAGCGGGAGCTACGCAGTATTTT. Encoded protein: CASSNRLAGATQYF. The full variable domain, in which reference TRBV28 and TRBJ2-3 provide the parts outside the CDR3, is DVKVTQSSRYLVKRTGEKVFLECVQDMDHENMFWYRQDPGLGLRLIYFSYDVKMKEKGDIPEGYSVSREKKERFSLILESASTNQTSMYLCASSNRLAGATQYFGPGTRLTVL.

V gene TRBV25-1 combines with J gene TRBJ1-5; 7 bases are a match to TRBD1. The CDR3 sequence is 16 residues long. Germline CDR1 MGHDK, CDR2 SYGVNS. V gave up 5 bases and J gave up 0 bases; unmatched junction bases: 7. CDR3 nucleotide sequence: TGTGCCAGCAGTCCGGTGGGGACAGATAGCAATCAGCCCCAGCATTTT. The encoded protein is CASSPVGTDSNQPQHF.

This chain joins TRBV6-1 and TRBJ1-6, with TRBD1 matching over 8 bases. Trimming removed 5 bases from V and 9 bases from J; junction bases left unmatched: 3. Germline CDR1 is MNHNS and CDR2 is SASEGT. CDR3 length: 13 amino acids. The CDR3 DNA sequence: TGTGCCAGCAGTACCGACAGGGGTTCACCCCTCCACTTT. It specifies CASSTDRGSPLHF.

The chain links TRBV18 to TRBJ2-2; TRBD2 matches 9 bases. There are 18 residues in the CDR3. The V segment lost 3 bases and the J segment 1 base; nucleotides outside the gene matches: 9. Germline-derived CDR1 and CDR2 are KGHSH and LQKENI. For the CDR3, the DNA is TGTGCCAGCTCACCGCCTCTTCTAGCGGGGATGAACACCGGGGAGCTGTTTTTT. Protein sequence: CASSPPLLAGMNTGELFF.

The chain recombines TRBV19 with TRBJ1-4, with TRBD1 identical over 9 bases. The CDR3 is 15 amino acids. CDR1 and CDR2 from the germline V gene are LNHDA and SQIVND (reference sequence). V dropped 3 bases and J dropped 8; count of bases not matched to a gene: 7. The CDR3 reads CASSMWRQGGEKLFF. In DNA, the CDR3 is TGTGCCAGTAGTATGTGGCGACAGGGGGGCGAAAAACTGTTTTTT.

In DNA form, the CDR3 reads TGTGCCAGCAGCTTTGCCAGAAACGAGCAGTACTTC. This encodes CASSFARNEQYF. V and J are TRBV11-3 and TRBJ2-7; D remains unclear. V lost 3 bases, J lost 5 bases, and 8 bases lay in between. Per germline, CDR1 SGHNT and CDR2 YENEEA. CDR3 length: 12 amino acids.

This clonotype has a handful of counts. V and J are TRBV29-1 and TRBJ2-7; D is uncertain. The CDR3 has 11 residues. CDR1 SQVTM and CDR2 ANQGSEA come from the germline V gene. Trimming shortened V by 2 bases and J by 0 bases, and 2 bases separated the two germline ends. DNA of the CDR3: TGCAGCGTTGAATCCTCCTACGAGCAGTACTTC. This translates into CSVESSYEQYF.

V usage is TRBV20-1 and J usage is TRBJ2-4; 8 bases fit TRBD1. The CDR3 runs 17 residues. V lost 0 bases to trimming and J lost 0 bases; unmatched junction nucleotides: 7. From germline, CDR1 is DFQATT and CDR2 SNEGSKA (reference sequence). In nucleotides, the CDR3 is TGCAGTGCTAGAGAAGGACAGGGAACACTAGCCAAAAACATTCAGTACTTC. Its translation: CSAREGQGTLAKNIQYF.

This clonotype showed up just a few times. In DNA, the CDR3 is TGTGCCAGCAGATCTTACAGGGAAAACATTCAGTACTTC. Amino acids: CASRSYRENIQYF. The chain joins TRBV3-1 to TRBJ2-4; D perhaps matches TRBD1 (6 bases). CDR1 and CDR2 from the germline V gene are LGHDT and YNNKEL (reference sequence). The CDR3 is 13 amino acids. The V and J ends lost 6 bases and 5 bases respectively, with 11 bases between them. Full variable domain (outside the CDR3, taken from reference TRBV3-1 and TRBJ2-4): DTAVSQTPKYLVTQMGNDKSIKCEQNLGHDTMYWYKQDSKKFLKIMFSYNNKELIINETVPNRFSPKSPDKAHLNLHINSLELGDSAVYFCASRSYRENIQYFGAGTRLSVL.

Ten or more counts support this clonotype. This rearrangement joins TRBV27 to TRBJ2-7; maybe TRBD2 (5 bases). The CDR3 sequence is 15 residues long. Between the trimmed V and J ends, which lost 5 bases and 4 bases, there was a span of 18 bases. Germline V gene sequence: CDR1 MNHEY, CDR2 SMNVEV (reference sequence). The chain's CDR3 is CASSNPLAGGYEQYF. For the CDR3, the DNA is TGTGCCAGCAGTAATCCCCTAGCAGGAGGTTACGAGCAGTACTTC.

This clonotype was seen repeatedly, ten times or more. The chain employs TRBV19 and TRBJ2-1; the D call may be TRBD1 or TRBD2 (5 bases each). V lost 3 bases and J 1 base, leaving 10 bases between the germline ends. From germline, CDR1 is LNHDA and CDR2 SQIVND (reference sequence). The CDR3 has 15 residues. The DNA for the CDR3 is TGTGCCAGTAGTATTATGGGGGTATCCTACAATGAGCAGTTCTTC. It specifies CASSIMGVSYNEQFF. Together with reference TRBV19 and TRBJ2-1, the CDR3 gives the full variable domain: DGGITQSPKYLFRKEGQNVTLSCEQNLNHDAMYWYRQDPGQGLRLIYYSQIVNDFQKGDIAEGYSVSREKKESFPLTVTSAQKNPTAFYLCASSIMGVSYNEQFFGPGTRLTVL.

This clonotype was seen ten or more times. The chain has TRBV12-3 or TRBV12-4 and TRBJ2-3, with TRBD2 identical over 14 bases. This CDR3 is built from 20 residues. J gave up 1 base and V 6 bases, and 15 bases lay outside the gene matches. The CDR3 sequence is CASSPGTSGSLLSRTDTQYF. CDR3 DNA sequence: TGTGCCAGCAGCCCCGGGACTAGCGGGAGTTTATTGTCTCGCACAGATACGCAGTATTTT.

This clonotype was seen many times. The gene calls are TRBV10-3 and TRBJ2-7; 7 nucleotides line up with TRBD2. V was clipped by 6 bases and J by 4 bases; unmatched bases: 6. The CDR3 contains 13 residues. The germline gives CDR1 ENHRY, CDR2 SYGVKD. The CDR3 loop is CAIRWDGGYEQYF. The CDR3, as DNA: TGTGCCATCAGGTGGGACGGGGGGTACGAGCAGTACTTC.